These T cell receptor beta chains were read from a single sample in a study of blood T cell repertoires in COVID-19. Using immunoSEQ multiplex PCR, the repertoire was profiled, and TCRdb retains in-frame clones only, with some absent. The sample yields 160,000 or so clones, roughly 93% seen once. Source material: peripheral blood. All receptors come from a man younger than 35 with acute or convalescent COVID-19. CDR3s include the opening cysteine and the closing phenylalanine or tryptophan. The order of the fields is CDR3 protein, CDR3 DNA, V gene, D gene, clone size, CDR3 length, J gene. A D gene is named only where the DNA matches it firmly. Rows may omit the clone size; those that give it use once, few, many or a size class.

CDR3: CAWRGVNYGYTF
DNA: TGTGCCTGGAGAGGGGTTAACTATGGCTACACCTTC
V: TRBV30
D: NA
size: NA
length: 12
J: TRBJ1-2

CDR3: CATSRDNRGGYTF
DNA: TGTGCCACCAGCAGAGATAACAGGGGTGGCTACACCTTC
V: TRBV15
D: TRBD1
size: NA
length: 13
J: TRBJ1-2

CDR3: CASSSIEGQLYEQYF
DNA: TGTGCCAGCAGCTCCATTGAGGGACAGCTCTACGAGCAGTACTTC
V: TRBV7-6
D: TRBD1
size: NA
length: 15
J: TRBJ2-7

CDR3: CATRDRVGYGYTF
DNA: TGTGCCACCCGTGACAGGGTAGGCTATGGCTACACCTTC
V: TRBV24-1
D: TRBD1
size: NA
length: 13
J: TRBJ1-2

CDR3: CASSLGQGWGYTF
DNA: TGTGCCAGCAGCTTAGGACAGGGCTGGGGCTACACCTTC
V: TRBV7-9
D: TRBD1
size: NA
length: 13
J: TRBJ1-2

CDR3: CASSLTADMNTEAFF
DNA: TGTGCCAGCAGTTTAACGGCAGACATGAACACTGAAGCTTTCTTT
V: TRBV27
D: NA
size: once
length: 15
J: TRBJ1-1

CDR3: CASSLQGSGGTEAFF
DNA: TGCGCCAGCAGCTTACAGGGGTCGGGCGGGACTGAAGCTTTCTTT
V: TRBV5-1
D: TRBD1
size: NA
length: 15
J: TRBJ1-1

CDR3: CASIPHLDEENTIYF
DNA: TGTGCCAGCATCCCCCATCTAGACGAGGAAAACACCATATATTTT
V: TRBV6-6
D: NA
size: once
length: 15
J: TRBJ1-3

CDR3: CASSDDRQNYGYTF
DNA: TGTGCCAGCAGCGATGACAGGCAGAACTATGGCTACACCTTC
V: TRBV9
D: NA
size: NA
length: 14
J: TRBJ1-2

CDR3: CASLTGYTEAFF
DNA: TGTGCCAGCCTGACAGGGTACACTGAAGCTTTCTTT
V: TRBV12-3/TRBV12-4
D: TRBD1
size: NA
length: 12
J: TRBJ1-1

CDR3: CASSGQTGEETQYF
DNA: TGTGCCAGCAGCGGACAGACAGGGGAAGAGACCCAGTACTTC
V: TRBV7-2
D: TRBD1
size: NA
length: 14
J: TRBJ2-5

CDR3: CASSIAGTWAPLHF
DNA: TGTGCCAGCAGCATTGCCGGGACATGGGCGCCCCTCCACTTT
V: TRBV7-9
D: NA
size: NA
length: 14
J: TRBJ1-6

CDR3: CSVGSFGGKLFF
DNA: TGCAGCGTTGGATCATTCGGGGGAAAACTGTTTTTT
V: TRBV29-1
D: NA
size: NA
length: 12
J: TRBJ1-4

CDR3: CASKGLAGGSDTQYF
DNA: TGTGCCAGCAAGGGACTAGCGGGAGGCTCAGATACGCAGTATTTT
V: TRBV6-5
D: TRBD2
size: few
length: 15
J: TRBJ2-3

CDR3: CASRRFGTGVNTIYF
DNA: TGTGCCAGCAGGAGATTTGGGACGGGAGTAAACACCATATATTTT
V: TRBV6-5
D: NA
size: few
length: 15
J: TRBJ1-3

CDR3: CASSFNLEQFF
DNA: TGTGCCAGCAGTTTTAACTTAGAGCAGTTCTTC
V: TRBV27
D: NA
size: NA
length: 11
J: TRBJ2-1

CDR3: CASSSGTSGSSYNEQFF
DNA: TGTGCCAGCAGCTCCGGGACTAGCGGTAGCTCCTACAATGAGCAGTTCTTC
V: TRBV11-3
D: TRBD2
size: NA
length: 17
J: TRBJ2-1

CDR3: CASSVGILWYEQYF
DNA: TGTGCCAGCAGTGTGGGCATCCTCTGGTACGAGCAGTACTTC
V: TRBV2
D: NA
size: NA
length: 14
J: TRBJ2-7

CDR3: CASSLPGGGNEQFF
DNA: TGTGCCAGCAGCTTACCGGGAGGAGGGAATGAGCAGTTCTTC
V: TRBV5-6
D: TRBD2
size: NA
length: 14
J: TRBJ2-1

CDR3: CASSPGTSGGSYNEQFF
DNA: TGTGCCAGCTCACCCGGGACTAGCGGGGGGTCTTACAATGAGCAGTTCTTC
V: TRBV18
D: TRBD2
size: NA
length: 17
J: TRBJ2-1

CDR3: CATSRESPGNYNEQFF
DNA: TGTGCCACCAGCAGAGAATCCCCGGGGAACTACAATGAGCAGTTCTTC
V: TRBV15
D: NA
size: few
length: 16
J: TRBJ2-1

CDR3: CASSLPSGDTEAFF
DNA: TGCGCCAGCAGCCTGCCGTCGGGTGACACTGAAGCTTTCTTT
V: TRBV5-1
D: NA
size: once
length: 14
J: TRBJ1-1

CDR3: CASSGGTSGRENTGELFF
DNA: TGTGCCAGCAGCGGCGGGACTAGCGGGAGGGAGAACACCGGGGAGCTGTTTTTT
V: TRBV5-4
D: TRBD2
size: once
length: 18
J: TRBJ2-2

CDR3: CAWSLVRDEQYF
DNA: TGTGCCTGGAGTCTAGTCAGGGACGAGCAGTACTTC
V: TRBV30
D: NA
size: NA
length: 12
J: TRBJ2-7

CDR3: CASSAPHGYTF
DNA: TGTGCCAGCAGTGCCCCTCATGGCTACACCTTC
V: TRBV25-1
D: NA
size: NA
length: 11
J: TRBJ1-2

CDR3: CASSLRTGKEKLFF
DNA: TGTGCCAGCAGCTTAAGGACAGGGAAGGAAAAACTGTTTTTT
V: TRBV7-8
D: TRBD1
size: NA
length: 14
J: TRBJ1-4

CDR3: CASSVLTGASGTEAFF
DNA: TGTGCCAGCAGTGTCCTCACAGGGGCGAGTGGGACTGAAGCTTTCTTT
V: TRBV27
D: TRBD1
size: NA
length: 16
J: TRBJ1-1

CDR3: CASSQVRGLSSYEQYF
DNA: TGTGCCAGCAGCCAAGTCAGGGGGCTCAGCTCCTACGAGCAGTACTTC
V: TRBV3-1/TRBV3-2
D: TRBD1
size: NA
length: 16
J: TRBJ2-7

CDR3: CASSPRPTGEYGYTF
DNA: TGTGCCAGCTCACCACGCCCGACCGGGGAGTATGGCTACACCTTC
V: TRBV18
D: NA
size: NA
length: 15
J: TRBJ1-2

CDR3: CASSVGQGFNSNQPQHF
DNA: TGTGCCAGCAGTGTGGGCCAGGGGTTTAATAGCAATCAGCCCCAGCATTTT
V: TRBV2
D: NA
size: few
length: 17
J: TRBJ1-5

CDR3: CASSLMGDRGRSPLHF
DNA: TGTGCCAGCAGCTTAATGGGGGACAGGGGAAGGTCACCCCTCCACTTT
V: TRBV11-2
D: TRBD1
size: NA
length: 16
J: TRBJ1-6

CDR3: CASSYSTRTRAYEQYF
DNA: TGTGCCAGCAGTTACTCGACGAGGACACGGGCCTACGAGCAGTACTTC
V: TRBV6-6
D: NA
size: few
length: 16
J: TRBJ2-7

CDR3: CASSDRLAGSYEQYF
DNA: TGCGCCAGCAGCGACCGACTAGCGGGGTCCTACGAGCAGTACTTC
V: TRBV10-2
D: TRBD2
size: NA
length: 15
J: TRBJ2-7

CDR3: CASTHRVGKGNSPLHF
DNA: TGTGCCAGCACCCACAGGGTTGGTAAGGGTAATTCACCCCTCCACTTT
V: TRBV6-6
D: NA
size: NA
length: 16
J: TRBJ1-6

CDR3: CASSLIAGVDTGELFF
DNA: TGCGCCAGCAGCTTGATAGCGGGAGTGGACACCGGGGAGCTGTTTTTT
V: TRBV5-1
D: TRBD2
size: NA
length: 16
J: TRBJ2-2

CDR3: CASSDSAGEQYF
DNA: TGTGCCAGCAGTGACTCTGCGGGCGAGCAGTACTTC
V: TRBV6-4
D: NA
size: NA
length: 12
J: TRBJ2-7

CDR3: CASAGQGNQPQHF
DNA: TGTGCCTCGGCAGGACAGGGCAATCAGCCCCAGCATTTT
V: TRBV30
D: TRBD1
size: few
length: 13
J: TRBJ1-5

CDR3: CASSETGGAFF
DNA: TGCGCCAGCAGCGAAACAGGGGGAGCTTTCTTT
V: TRBV10-2
D: TRBD1
size: NA
length: 11
J: TRBJ1-1

CDR3: CASSEVRTANNSPLHF
DNA: TGTGCCAGCAGTGAAGTAAGGACAGCGAATAATTCACCCCTCCACTTT
V: TRBV2
D: NA
size: NA
length: 16
J: TRBJ1-6

CDR3: CASSYRGLAGGGNQETQYF
DNA: TGTGCCAGCAGTTACAGGGGACTAGCGGGAGGGGGGAACCAAGAGACCCAGTACTTC
V: TRBV6-2/TRBV6-3
D: TRBD2
size: once
length: 19
J: TRBJ2-5

CDR3: CASSFTGGGEAFF
DNA: TGTGCCAGCAGCTTTACAGGGGGCGGTGAAGCTTTCTTT
V: TRBV11-3
D: TRBD1
size: NA
length: 13
J: TRBJ1-1

CDR3: CASSLTFLAGGTNEQFF
DNA: TGCGCCAGCAGCTTGACGTTCCTAGCGGGGGGAACGAATGAGCAGTTCTTC
V: TRBV5-1
D: TRBD2
size: once
length: 17
J: TRBJ2-1

CDR3: CASSLVLNTEAFF
DNA: TGTGCCAGCAGCTTAGTACTAAACACTGAAGCTTTCTTT
V: TRBV7-6
D: NA
size: NA
length: 13
J: TRBJ1-1

CDR3: CASSSRTGANVLTF
DNA: TGTGCCAGCAGCTCGCGGACTGGGGCCAACGTCCTGACTTTC
V: TRBV5-4
D: NA
size: NA
length: 14
J: TRBJ2-6

CDR3: CASSPDRVSGYTF
DNA: TGTGCCAGCAGTCCCGACAGGGTAAGCGGCTACACCTTC
V: TRBV12-3/TRBV12-4
D: TRBD1
size: NA
length: 13
J: TRBJ1-2

CDR3: CASSSEPGQSNTEAFF
DNA: TGTGCCAGCAGTTCGGAACCGGGACAGAGTAACACTGAAGCTTTCTTT
V: TRBV27
D: TRBD1
size: NA
length: 16
J: TRBJ1-1

CDR3: CASSPARVQLSEGYTF
DNA: TGTGCCAGCAGCCCCGCCCGGGTCCAGCTTTCAGAGGGCTACACCTTC
V: TRBV11-3
D: NA
size: NA
length: 16
J: TRBJ1-2

CDR3: CASSQDDTGSDTEAFF
DNA: TGTGCCAGCAGCCAAGACGATACAGGGTCGGACACTGAAGCTTTCTTT
V: TRBV3-1/TRBV3-2
D: NA
size: NA
length: 16
J: TRBJ1-1

CDR3: CASSTGTGNTEAFF
DNA: TGCGCCAGCAGCACCGGGACAGGGAACACTGAAGCTTTCTTT
V: TRBV5-1
D: TRBD1
size: NA
length: 14
J: TRBJ1-1

CDR3: CASNNAGFRTDTQYF
DNA: TGTGCCAGCAATAATGCGGGATTTAGAACAGATACGCAGTATTTT
V: TRBV14
D: NA
size: NA
length: 15
J: TRBJ2-3

CDR3: CASSQDRGGYEQYF
DNA: TGTGCCAGCAGCCAAGATCGGGGTGGCTACGAGCAGTACTTC
V: TRBV3-1/TRBV3-2
D: NA
size: NA
length: 14
J: TRBJ2-7

CDR3: CASSLPRLAGGPPDTQYF
DNA: TGTGCCAGCAGCTTACCTCGACTAGCGGGGGGCCCCCCAGATACGCAGTATTTT
V: TRBV11-2
D: TRBD2
size: NA
length: 18
J: TRBJ2-3

CDR3: CASSFGTRRDYEQYF
DNA: TGTGCCAGCAGCTTTGGCACCCGGCGGGACTACGAGCAGTACTTC
V: TRBV5-4
D: NA
size: NA
length: 15
J: TRBJ2-7

CDR3: CAWGGQYSNQPQHF
DNA: TGTGCCTGGGGGGGACAGTATAGCAATCAGCCCCAGCATTTT
V: TRBV30
D: TRBD1
size: NA
length: 14
J: TRBJ1-5

CDR3: CASSELAGGTDTQYF
DNA: TGTGCCAGCAGTGAACTAGCGGGAGGGACAGATACGCAGTATTTT
V: TRBV2
D: TRBD2
size: NA
length: 15
J: TRBJ2-3